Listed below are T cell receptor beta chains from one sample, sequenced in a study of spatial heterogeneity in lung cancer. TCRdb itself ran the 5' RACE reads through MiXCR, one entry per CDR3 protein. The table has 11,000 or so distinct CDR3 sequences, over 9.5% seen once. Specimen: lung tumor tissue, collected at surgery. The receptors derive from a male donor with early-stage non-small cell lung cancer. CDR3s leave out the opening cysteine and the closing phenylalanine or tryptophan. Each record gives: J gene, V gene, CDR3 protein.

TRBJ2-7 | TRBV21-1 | ASIPRGPRTYEQY
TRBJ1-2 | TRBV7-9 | ASSLDTLNYGYT
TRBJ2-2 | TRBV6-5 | ASSLTGTSGAFNTGELF
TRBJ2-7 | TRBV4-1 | ASSQEASDSYEQY
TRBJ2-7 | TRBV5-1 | ASSSGTGDEQY
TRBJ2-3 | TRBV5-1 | ASSTGTINTDTQY
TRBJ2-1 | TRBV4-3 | ASSQGLAGGREQF
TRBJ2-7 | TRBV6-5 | ASSMGGTGVYEQY
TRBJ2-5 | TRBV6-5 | ASSYLSGGRQETQY
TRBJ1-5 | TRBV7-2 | ASSLGSGESQPQH
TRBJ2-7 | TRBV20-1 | SVSGTGPSEQY
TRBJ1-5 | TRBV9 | ASSDGPNQPQH
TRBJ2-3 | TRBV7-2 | ASSRPGQGVYTQY
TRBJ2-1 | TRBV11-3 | ASSLRGAGLAGYNEQF
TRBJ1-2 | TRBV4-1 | ASSQEALRDRGRNYGYT
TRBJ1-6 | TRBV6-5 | ASRNGGRGNSPLH
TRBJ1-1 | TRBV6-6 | ASSYEGTNTEAF
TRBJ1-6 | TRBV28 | ASSDRVSPLH
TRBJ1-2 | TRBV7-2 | ASSSQTANYGYT
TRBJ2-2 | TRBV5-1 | ASNPTGVESGELF
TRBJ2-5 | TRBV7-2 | ASSLVGGETQY
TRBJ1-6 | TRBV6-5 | ASSYEINNSPLH
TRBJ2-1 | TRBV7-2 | ASSLGLPGRSSYNEQF
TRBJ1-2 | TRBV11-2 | ASSLGGQGAYGYT
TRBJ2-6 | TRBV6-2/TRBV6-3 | ASRVQGESGANVLT
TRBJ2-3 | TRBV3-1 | ASSPRGADTQY
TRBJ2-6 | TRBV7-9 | ASSSPRGGGFGANVLT
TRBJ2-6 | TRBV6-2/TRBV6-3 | ASTPLRGASGANVLT
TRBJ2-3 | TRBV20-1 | SASDGVVGTDTQY
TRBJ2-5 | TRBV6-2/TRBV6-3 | ASGLEDYIGPWETQY
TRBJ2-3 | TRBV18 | ASSPYQGGTTDTQY
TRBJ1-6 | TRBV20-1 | SARSGSPLH
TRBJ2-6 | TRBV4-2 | ASSPDIGANVLT
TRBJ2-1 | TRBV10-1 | ASSGPRASRFYNEQF
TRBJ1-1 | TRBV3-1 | ASSHRQGAGAF
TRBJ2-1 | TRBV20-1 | SAAGASGTSSNEQF
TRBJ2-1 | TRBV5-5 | ASSYGTAGQF
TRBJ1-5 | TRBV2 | ASSFRPGTNQPQH
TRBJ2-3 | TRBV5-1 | ASSLALAGDTQY
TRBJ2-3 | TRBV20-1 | SAIDGTSVADTQY